Listed below are T cell receptor beta chains from one sample, sequenced in a study of breast tumors, draining lymph nodes, adjacent tissues. Via MiXCR, TCRdb re-called the multiplex PCR reads, giving one row per CDR3 protein. The table shows about 100,000 distinct CDR3 sequences, with 21% occurring only once. The specimen sequenced was axillary lymph node tissue. These receptors originate from a female donor with breast cancer. Some clones in this sample may be carry-over from other donors' samples. Each CDR3 is given with its conserved first and last residue. A D gene is named only where the DNA matches it firmly. Size tells how often a clone was seen (once, few, many) or the class of an expanded clone, and some rows leave it out.

clone_size,d_call,v_call,j_call,cdr3_nt,cdr3_aa
few,TRBD1,TRBV5-4,TRBJ2-5,TGTGCCAGTACCGGGACAGGGATCTATCAGGGACAAGAGACCCAGTACTTC,CASTGTGIYQGQETQYF
many,NA,TRBV27,TRBJ2-1,TGTGCCAGCAGTTTACGTTACAGCTTGGGCTTTACGTTCTTC,CASSLRYSLGFTFF
many,NA,TRBV6-1,TRBJ2-3,TGTGCCAGCAGTGAGATTCCGCCCCCAGATACGCAGTATTTT,CASSEIPPPDTQYF
many,NA,TRBV6-1,TRBJ1-2,TGTGCCAGCAGTTTGCCCCTCCCTGGCTACACCTTC,CASSLPLPGYTF
NA,NA,TRBV19,TRBJ1-5,TGTGCCAGTAGTATAGGAGTTTCAGTACAGTATCAGCCCCAGCATTTT,CASSIGVSVQYQPQHF
many,TRBD1,TRBV20-1,TRBJ2-2,TGCAGTGTCCCGACAGGGCCCGGGGAGCTGTTTTTT,CSVPTGPGELFF
many,NA,TRBV27,TRBJ2-5,TGTGCCAGCAGCAGCAGAGCAGGGTCGTGGGAGACCCAGTACTTC,CASSSRAGSWETQYF
NA,TRBD1,TRBV5-1,TRBJ2-3,TGCGCCAGCAGCTTTCAGGGGGCGTTCACAGATACGCAGTATTTT,CASSFQGAFTDTQYF
NA,TRBD1,TRBV28,TRBJ1-2,TGTGCCAGCAGTTTAGGGGGACAGACGGGGGGCTGCACCTTC,CASSLGGQTGGCTF
many,NA,TRBV6-2/TRBV6-3,TRBJ2-7,TGTGCCAGCAGTTACTCCACCTACGAGCAGTACTTC,CASSYSTYEQYF
many,NA,TRBV11-2,TRBJ2-7,TGTGCCAGCAGCATGGACAGACTAGAGCAGTACTTC,CASSMDRLEQYF
many,NA,TRBV14,TRBJ1-5,TGTGCCAGCAGCCAAGGGAGATCTCAGCCCCAGCATTTT,CASSQGRSQPQHF
many,NA,TRBV5-4,TRBJ2-1,TGTGCCAGCAGCTTGGCCGGTGAGCAGTTCTTC,CASSLAGEQFF
many,NA,TRBV5-6,TRBJ1-2,TGTGCCAGCAGCTTGGCCTTCGGAGGGACAGGCTACACCTTC,CASSLAFGGTGYTF
many,NA,TRBV5-1,TRBJ2-7,TGCGCCAGCAGCCTCGCGACGGGGGCCTACGAGCAGTACTTC,CASSLATGAYEQYF
NA,NA,TRBV9,TRBJ1-1,TGTGCCAGCAGCGTCGATAGGAACACTGAAGCTTTCTTT,CASSVDRNTEAFF
NA,NA,TRBV11-2,TRBJ2-1,TGTGCCAGCAGCCTTTCATTTAGTGATGAGCAGTTCTTC,CASSLSFSDEQFF
many,NA,TRBV4-1,TRBJ2-3,TGCGCCAGCAGCCTACTAACCGGAGAGTACACAGATACGCAGTATTTT,CASSLLTGEYTDTQYF
many,NA,TRBV9,TRBJ1-5,TGTGCCAGCAGCGGGGGAGGGGAAAATCAGCCCCAGCATTTT,CASSGGGENQPQHF
few,NA,TRBV11-2,TRBJ2-5,TGTGCCAGCAGCTTAGATTTGTCGAGAAAACAAGAGACCCAGTACTTC,CASSLDLSRKQETQYF
many,TRBD2,TRBV4-1,TRBJ2-2,TGCGCCAGCAGCCAAGAGAAGCGGGGACTAGCGGTAACCGGGGAGCTGTTTTTT,CASSQEKRGLAVTGELFF
many,NA,TRBV28,TRBJ1-2,TGTGCCAGCAGTTTATTGTCAGGGGCGATTGGCTACACCTTC,CASSLLSGAIGYTF
many,NA,TRBV5-8,TRBJ2-7,TGTGCCAGCAGCTTGGCGGGACACCTTTCAGAGGAGCAGTACTTC,CASSLAGHLSEEQYF
many,TRBD2,TRBV4-2,TRBJ2-3,TGTGCCAGCAGCCAAGAGGGGGGGAGCACAGATACGCAGTATTTT,CASSQEGGSTDTQYF
many,TRBD1,TRBV4-1,TRBJ2-3,TGCGCCAGCAGCCAAGGGTTGACAGGGCCTAGCACAGATACGCAGTATTTT,CASSQGLTGPSTDTQYF
many,NA,TRBV4-1,TRBJ2-5,TGCGCCAGCAGCCGATCGAACAGGGAGGAGGAGACCCAGTACTTC,CASSRSNREEETQYF
many,NA,TRBV12-3/TRBV12-4,TRBJ1-6,TGTGCCAGCAGCCGAAATTCACCCCTCCACTTT,CASSRNSPLHF
once,NA,TRBV12-3/TRBV12-4,TRBJ1-6,TGTGCCAGCAGTGAATTGGTGACAAATAATTCACCCCTCCACTTT,CASSELVTNNSPLHF
NA,NA,TRBV3-1,TRBJ2-1,TGTGCCAGCAGCCAAGATGTATTGTCGAGCACTGAGCAGTTCTTC,CASSQDVLSSTEQFF
many,NA,TRBV12-3/TRBV12-4,TRBJ2-7,TGTGCCAGCAGGGGGGGGCCTTACTACGAGCAGTACTTC,CASRGGPYYEQYF
NA,NA,TRBV20-1,TRBJ1-6,TGCAGTGCTAGAAGGGGTCGGGATTCACCCCTCCACTTT,CSARRGRDSPLHF
many,NA,TRBV6-6,TRBJ2-7,TGTGCCAGCAGTTACTCGTCAGGCGACTCCTACGAGCAGTACTTC,CASSYSSGDSYEQYF
NA,TRBD1,TRBV5-1,TRBJ2-2,TGCGCCAGCAGCTTGGAGGGGGCAACCGGGGAGCTGTTTTTT,CASSLEGATGELFF
many,NA,TRBV7-9,TRBJ2-7,TGTGCCAGCAGCTTAGTGGGGGCAAGTTACGAGCAGTACTTC,CASSLVGASYEQYF
NA,NA,TRBV6-5,TRBJ2-1,TGTGCCAGCAGTTATTCCCGGAGCTCCTACAATGAGCAGTTCTTC,CASSYSRSSYNEQFF
many,NA,TRBV7-9,TRBJ1-4,TGTGCCAGCAGCTTGGGGGTAGCAACTAATGAAAAACTGTTTTTT,CASSLGVATNEKLFF
NA,NA,TRBV3-1,TRBJ2-5,TGTGCCAGCAGCCAACACCAGGGTCCGAACCAAGAGACCCAGTACTTC,CASSQHQGPNQETQYF
many,TRBD1,TRBV7-9,TRBJ2-7,TGTGCCAGCAGCTTAGTCCGGGACAGGGATTACGAGCAGTACTTC,CASSLVRDRDYEQYF
many,TRBD1,TRBV7-3,TRBJ2-7,TGTGCCAGCAGCTTGAGCCGGGACAGGGGTCAGGACGAGCAGTACTTC,CASSLSRDRGQDEQYF
NA,NA,TRBV27,TRBJ2-7,TGTGCCAGCAGTTTACGAGGGGGGGCCCACGAGCAGTACTTC,CASSLRGGAHEQYF
many,NA,TRBV20-1,TRBJ2-5,TGCAGTGCCCCATACGCCGGAAAAGAGACCCAGTACTTC,CSAPYAGKETQYF
many,NA,TRBV5-1,TRBJ1-4,TGCGCCAGCAGCCCCTATTCAGGGGCAACCGAAAAACTGTTTTTT,CASSPYSGATEKLFF
NA,NA,TRBV6-1,TRBJ2-7,TGTGCCAGCGCTCTCCGCAGGGGATACGAGCAGTACTTC,CASALRRGYEQYF
many,TRBD1,TRBV19,TRBJ2-2,TGTGCCAGTAGTATTCCCGGACAGGCGAACACCGGGGAGCTGTTTTTT,CASSIPGQANTGELFF
many,TRBD1,TRBV9,TRBJ1-4,TGTGCCAGCAGCGTAGAGGGACAGAGTAATGAAAAACTGTTTTTT,CASSVEGQSNEKLFF
few,NA,TRBV5-1,TRBJ2-3,TGCGCCAGCAGCTTGGAGGGGAGGGGGCCAGATACGCAGTATTTT,CASSLEGRGPDTQYF
few,TRBD2,TRBV27,TRBJ2-3,TGTGCCAGCAGCCAGACTAGCGGGAGGGCCAGGGTTACGCAGTATTTT,CASSQTSGRARVTQYF
NA,TRBD2,TRBV10-3,TRBJ2-7,TGTGCCATTCGGGGTCGGGGGGGTCGGAATGAGCAGTACTTC,CAIRGRGGRNEQYF
many,NA,TRBV6-6,TRBJ2-7,TGTGCCAGTAGTCCTGGACAGTTTATTTACGAGCAGTACTTC,CASSPGQFIYEQYF
many,NA,TRBV5-8,TRBJ1-5,TGTGCCAGCAGCTTGGCCCATGGGACACAGTATAGCAATCAGCCCCAGCATTTT,CASSLAHGTQYSNQPQHF
many,NA,TRBV6-6,TRBJ2-5,TGTGCCAGCAGTCACGCAGAGACCCAGTACTTC,CASSHAETQYF
many,TRBD2,TRBV28,TRBJ2-7,TGTGCCAGCAACTACGGGGGGGAGACCTACGAGCAGTACTTC,CASNYGGETYEQYF
NA,NA,TRBV19,TRBJ1-1,TGTGCCAGTAGTATAAACAATTTGAACACTGAAGCTTTCTTT,CASSINNLNTEAFF
few,NA,TRBV28,TRBJ1-2,TGTGCCAGCAGTTTGGAAAGGGCCTATGGCTACACCTTC,CASSLERAYGYTF
NA,TRBD1,TRBV2,TRBJ2-7,TGTGCCAGCAGTGTGGACCGGGACAGGTCCTCCTACGAGCAGTACTTC,CASSVDRDRSSYEQYF
many,TRBD1,TRBV20-1,TRBJ2-5,TGCAGTGCTAGAGGCGTGGGACAGGGTGGTTTAAAGACCCAGTACTTC,CSARGVGQGGLKTQYF